The entry below describes one T cell receptor (beta chain). This clonotype has more than one count but fewer than ten. Its antigen is unknown. Base qualities are missing; no much larger clone stands one base away. RNA was extracted using the RNeasy kit, and roughly 0.5 to 1 microgram was reverse transcribed with random hexamers. The immunoSEQ multiplex PCR assay, covering 54 Vbeta and 13 Jbeta segments, was used to amplify TCR beta CDR3 regions. To correct PCR amplification bias, a synthetic template baseline was used for both primer optimization and computational correction. As for the authors' bioinformatics: Only productive sequences were kept, with reads annotated to V, D and J genes according to IMGT and analyzed in immunoSEQ Analyzer. Clonality was calculated as one minus the Shannon entropy normalized by log2 of the number of productive unique sequences. For each patient and control, public and private clones were evaluated among the 100 most prevalent clones. Clones were defined as Susac-specific if absent from the healthy and MS cohorts, from 1052 published viral clones and from other ImmuneACCESS disease sequences. TCRdb reworked the public reads: Q25 trimming with fastp, MiXCR clone assembly, productive beta chains retained. Entries are consolidated by CDR3 protein sequence, retaining the most common genes and DNA. The V and J calls shown here were made by TCRdb, not taken from the authors' results. The sample contains about 76,000 distinct CDR3 sequences, 91% of them found a single time. The top ten clonotypes cover 0.5% to 0.65% of the sample.

The CDR3 sequence holds 14 residues, the cysteine and phenylalanine included. This entry keeps only the CDR3 DNA: 42 bases, framed from base 1. V is pruned by 6 bases and J by 0 bases, leaving 1 base of the junction without a gene match. According to the germline V gene (reference sequence), CDR1 reads LNHDA and CDR2 reads SQIVND. This sample is part of a study of CD8 T cells in Susac syndrome (dated by TCRdb to about 2019). Regarding the study in general: Repertoire sequencing was used to test whether CD8+ T cell activation and differentiation in Susac syndrome was antigen driven. Clonality of the CD8+ T cell repertoire was compared between more than 10 healthy donors, about 14 Susac syndrome patients and 15 multiple sclerosis patients.

The full study reports these points: The number of individuals in the TCR sequencing and HLA analysis was recognized as being relatively small.

Peripheral blood CD8+ and CD4+ T cells from healthy donors, Susac syndrome patients and multiple sclerosis patients were profiled by high-throughput TCR beta sequencing. The multiple sclerosis controls were treatment-naive patients who had stable or active relapsing-remitting disease and met the revised McDonald criteria. Bulk CD8+ and CD4+ T cells were purified by magnetic negative isolation, whereas CD8+ TEMRA cells were enriched by FACS. Blood was collected in EDTA tubes and processed within 24 hours, with PBMCs isolated through density gradient centrifugation. PBMCs destined for TCR sequencing were cryopreserved in liquid nitrogen and later thawed in a 37 °C water bath. A purity of at least 90% was achieved for sorted or isolated CD4+, CD8+ and CD8+ TEMRA cells.

The chain uses TRBV19 and TRBJ2-1, with 8 bases aligning to TRBD2. The receptor was isolated from a human donor with multiple sclerosis. The source material was CD8+ T cells from PBMCs. The DNA is as follows: TGTGCCAGTAGAAGCGGGAGCTCCTACAATGAGCAGTTCTTC. It specifies CASRSGSSYNEQFF.